The clone carrying this T cell receptor (beta chain) was seen a few times. This specimen belongs to a study of patients and donors after allogeneic stem cell transplantation. The CDR3 length is 14 residues. V shed 5 bases and J 1 base; nucleotides not matched to a gene: 6. Germline V gene data show CDR1 as SGHRS and CDR2 as YFSETQ. TCRdb re-analysed the RT-PCR reads in MiXCR, keeping a single row per CDR3 protein. The table has approximately 200,000 distinct CDR3 sequences, less than 15% seen once. The TCR originated in a human donor who was either an allogeneic HSCT recipient or a stem cell or donor lymphocyte infusion donor (not recorded which). It is not recorded whose cells these are; they may come from a transplant donor. Specimen: blood, either unsorted or a sorted T cell fraction (not recorded which). V usage is TRBV5-1 and J usage is TRBJ2-7, with 7 bases identical to TRBD1. This CDR3 is CASRGTDLSYEQYF. CDR3 bases: TGCGCCAGCAGAGGGACAGATCTTTCCTACGAGCAGTACTTC.